This TCR beta chain was obtained from a study of blood T cell repertoires in COVID-19 (dated by TCRdb to 2019 to 2021). Looking at the study overall: Collaborator samples came from the United States, Italy and Spain and covered acute and convalescent phases of COVID-19. Deeply sampled blood TCRbeta repertoires from subjects exposed to, actively infected with, or recovered from COVID-19 were included in the dataset. The repertoires were released in a freely available public database meant as a resource for research on the immune response to SARS-CoV-2. Nearly every sample came with metadata listing a de-identified subject ID, COVID-19 status, age in years and sex. The prospective study material was composed of cDNA or gDNA derived from T cells, B-cell-depleted T cells, or PBMCs. Samples came from the ongoing ImmuneRACE study (first 160 participants) plus 1,254 subjects from 6 global collaborators. Where available, HLA class I and class II types were taken from metadata supplied by the sample provider and were not determined by assay-based typing.

TCRbeta CDR3 regions were amplified from genomic DNA by means of the immunoSEQ Assay, a bias-controlled multiplex PCR. The source study handled its data this way. The number of nucleated cells in each sample was estimated from the amplification of reference gene primers within the assay. Sequence reads were collapsed and filtered to measure the absolute abundance of every unique TCRbeta CDR3 rearrangement. For each sample, productive Simpson clonality was calculated as the square root of Simpson's diversity index across productive rearrangements. TCRdb took over this immuneACCESS table, retaining in-frame rearrangements with V and J assigned. Such tables are incomplete; in checked studies, under half of the missing clones stem from an unresolved V gene, and the remainder is unexplained. V and J calls and clone size are given by that table; D and trimming were obtained from the DNA. Counted in this sample were 210,000 or so clones; 82% of them appeared once. Roughly 12% of the sample rests with the top ten.

In the case of this clone: Its cognate antigen has yet to be identified. One junction end disagrees with the germline gene, perhaps due to a read error.

Each collaborating institution followed its own protocols to collect whole blood in K2EDTA tubes. For TCRbeta analysis, collaborator samples were shipped as frozen whole blood, as isolated PBMCs, or as DNA extracted from either sample type. Summary of the overall study and its limitations: How much clinical and demographic metadata was included differed by source and by participant, and the metadata was provided uncurated.

Reading the germline V gene gives CDR1 KGHSH and CDR2 LQKENI. The CDR3 starts with the cysteine, ends with the phenylalanine, and has 15 residues. The CDR3 DNA has 45 bases and is translated from base 1. This clonotype originated in a woman between 40 and 55 years old with acute or convalescent COVID-19. The sequenced material came from peripheral blood. The receptor chain draws on TRBV18 and TRBJ2-7, with 9 junctional bases fitting TRBD2. At the DNA level, the sequence is TGTGCCAGCTCACTAGACCGGGGTAGCGGGAGAGCCCTTAGCTTC. This gives the protein CASSLDRGSGRALSF.